The 25 T cell receptor beta chains below come from one sample, sequenced in a study of shared clonotypes between healthy human individuals. Method: immunoSEQ multiplex PCR; TCRdb's copy keeps in-frame clones and lacks some. The sample includes approximately 500,000 clones, less than 96% of them seen just once. Material: naive CD4+ T cells sorted from blood. The subset denotes: CD45RA+ positively selected. All receptors derive from a woman aged 25 to 39 in good health.

This clone appeared once. The chain's CDR3 is CASSPRLGDRSYEQYF. In DNA, the CDR3 is TGTGCCAGCTCACCCCGTTTGGGCGACCGCTCCTACGAGCAGTACTTC. This chain uses TRBV18 with TRBJ2-7; D remains ambiguous. Germline lookup yields CDR1 KGHSH and CDR2 LQKENI. CDR3 length: 16 residues. V lost 3 bases, J lost 0 bases, and 15 bases lay in between.

The chain has TRBV5-4 and TRBJ1-2; possibly TRBD1 for D (5 bases). Germline V gene lookup returns CDR1 SGHNT and CDR2 YYREEE (reference sequence). CDR3 length: 13 amino acids. V was clipped by 4 bases and J by 4 bases, with 11 bases between them. CDR3 sequence: CASSQAGGYGYTF. The CDR3 DNA follows: TGTGCCAGCAGCCAGGCGGGGGGCTATGGCTACACCTTC.

This CDR3 reads CASSLEGTGNTEAFF. In nucleotides, the CDR3 is TGCGCCAGCAGCCTGGAAGGGACGGGGAACACTGAAGCTTTCTTT. The chain carries TRBV5-1 and TRBJ1-1, with TRBD1 as a possible D gene (5 bases). V lost 4 bases and J 1 base, leaving 14 bases between the germline ends. Germline CDR1 SGHRS, CDR2 YFSETQ. The CDR3 runs 15 residues.

In its sample, this clone was seen once. This chain links TRBV28 with TRBJ1-2; D gene ambiguous. The CDR3 loop spans 18 amino acids. Trimming took 7 bases from V and 2 from J, leaving 26 bases between them. Germline CDR1 and CDR2: MDHEN and SYDVKM. The CDR3 coding sequence is TGTGCCAGCACCTTCAAGGGATTCTGGGAATTTCCGAACTATGGCTACACCTTC. Its translation is CASTFKGFWEFPNYGYTF.

The CDR3 coding sequence is TGCAGCGTTAGTTATGGGTTTGGGCTTCAATACGAGCAGTACTTC. It codes for CSVSYGFGLQYEQYF. The chain joins TRBV29-1 to TRBJ2-7; D remains unclear. Germline assignment: CDR1 SQVTM and CDR2 ANQGSEA. Trimming pared 5 bases from V and 4 bases from J, leaving 21 bases between. The CDR3 has 15 residues.

The chain combines TRBV11-1 with TRBJ2-2; D is undetermined. The germline V and J ends were trimmed by 3 bases and 2 bases, with 13 bases remaining between them. Germline V gives CDR1 SGHAT, CDR2 FQDESV (reference sequence). This CDR3 comprises 16 residues. In nucleotides, the CDR3 is TGTGCCAGCAGCTTCACCCGTCTAAGTAACACCGGGGAGCTGTTTTTT. This sequence encodes CASSFTRLSNTGELFF.

This chain joins TRBV28 and TRBJ2-1; no definite D call. The CDR3 spans 13 residues. Germline CDR1 is MDHEN and CDR2 is SYDVKM. Trimming shortened V by 8 bases and J by 7 bases, and 15 bases separated the two germline ends. DNA for the CDR3: TGTGCCAGCGTGTCGATTCGGGCGAATGAGCAGTTCTTC. Translation gives CASVSIRANEQFF.

The chain couples TRBV2 to TRBJ2-3; TRBD2 matches 8 bases. CDR3 size: 15 residues. Germline loops: CDR1 SNHLY, CDR2 FYNNEI. V was clipped by 5 bases and J by 6 bases; unmatched bases: 10. CDR3 region: CASSRLAPNLDTQYF. CDR3 nucleotides: TGTGCCAGCAGTAGACTAGCGCCCAATTTGGATACGCAGTATTTT.

This clone appeared a single time. The rearrangement links TRBV18 to TRBJ2-7; perhaps D is TRBD1 or TRBD2 (5 bases each). The CDR3 is 13 amino acids. CDR1 is KGHSH and CDR2 is LQKENI in the germline V gene. V gave up 0 bases and J gave up 7 bases, with 10 bases separating them. The CDR3 bases are TGTGCCAGCTCACCACCTGAGGGGCGGGAGCAGTACTTC. Encoded protein: CASSPPEGREQYF.

The chain uses TRBV19 and TRBJ1-2; D is possibly TRBD1 (6 bases). Deletions cut 9 bases from V and 1 base from J, with 15 bases between. The CDR3 runs to 14 residues. Germline V gives CDR1 LNHDA, CDR2 SQIVND (reference sequence). CDR3 nucleotides: TGTGCCAGCTCAGGACAGCTACTTAACTATGGCTACACCTTC. Residues: CASSGQLLNYGYTF.

This chain joins TRBV18 and TRBJ2-5, with 7 nucleotides matching TRBD1. The CDR3 totals 14 residues. The V and J ends lost 3 bases and 0 bases, in that order; junction bases with no gene match: 1. From germline, CDR1 is KGHSH and CDR2 LQKENI. CDR3 region: CASSPGTDQETQYF. The CDR3 DNA reads as TGTGCCAGCTCACCTGGGACAGACCAAGAGACCCAGTACTTC.

The CDR3 DNA reads as TGTGCCAGCTCACCCCGGACAGGGACCTCCAATGAGCAGTTCTTC. This gives the protein CASSPRTGTSNEQFF. This chain connects TRBV18 to TRBJ2-1; 8 nucleotides align to TRBD1. The CDR3 is made up of 15 amino acids. CDR1 is KGHSH and CDR2 is LQKENI in the germline V gene. V shed 3 bases, J shed 6 bases, and the junction held 7 bases outside the gene matches.

J is TRBJ2-1 and V is TRBV28; 14 nucleotides match TRBD2. V dropped 0 bases and J dropped 2; count of bases not matched to a gene: 3. Germline loops: CDR1 MDHEN, CDR2 SYDVKM. The CDR3 sequence is 18 residues long. CDR3 nucleotides: TGTGCCAGCAGTTTATGGAAGACTAGCGGGAGGGCCTACAATGAGCAGTTCTTC. Its translation is CASSLWKTSGRAYNEQFF.

The chain joins TRBV5-1 to TRBJ2-7; 9 nucleotides match TRBD1. Germline loops: CDR1 SGHRS, CDR2 YFSETQ. The CDR3 has 16 residues. V dropped 0 bases and J dropped 5; count of bases not matched to a gene: 9. The CDR3: CASSLAPGQGKNEQYF. In nucleotides, the CDR3 is TGCGCCAGCAGCTTGGCGCCGGGACAGGGTAAGAACGAGCAGTACTTC.

V and J are TRBV19 and TRBJ1-5; maybe TRBD1 (6 bases). From germline, CDR1 is LNHDA and CDR2 SQIVND (reference sequence). CDR3 length: 14 residues. V was pared by 4 bases and J by 6 bases, with 13 bases between. CDR3 nucleotides: TGTGCCAGTAGTAAGAGACAGGACCCTCAGCCCCAGCATTTT. Translated, it gives CASSKRQDPQPQHF. The variable domain in full, completed from reference TRBV19 and TRBJ1-5, reads DGGITQSPKYLFRKEGQNVTLSCEQNLNHDAMYWYRQDPGQGLRLIYYSQIVNDFQKGDIAEGYSVSREKKESFPLTVTSAQKNPTAFYLCASSKRQDPQPQHFGDGTRLSIL.

Only one count was recorded for this clone. The chain uses TRBV6-1 and TRBJ2-5; 9 nucleotides match TRBD1. Germline values: CDR1 MNHNS, CDR2 SASEGT. This CDR3 is built from 15 residues. After removal of 3 bases from V and 3 bases from J, the junction contained 5 bases not matched to a gene. The chain's CDR3 is CASSDRTGEKETQYF. The CDR3, as DNA: TGTGCCAGCAGTGACCGGACAGGGGAGAAAGAGACCCAGTACTTC.

The V call is TRBV5-1, the J call TRBJ1-1; D is unresolved. With 6 bases removed from V and 9 bases from J, the gap between germline ends came to 15 bases. Per the germline V gene, CDR1 is SGHRS and CDR2 is YFSETQ. This CDR3 has 12 residues. The CDR3, as DNA: TGCGCCAGCACCACTACGGAGGGCAAAGCTTTCTTT. Translation gives CASTTTEGKAFF.

The V and J genes are TRBV7-6 and TRBJ2-3, with 9 bases identical to TRBD2. The CDR3 contains 15 residues. V was pared by 5 bases and J by 5 bases, with 8 bases of the junction left unmatched. Per germline, CDR1 SGHVS and CDR2 FNYEAQ. The CDR3 is CASSASGLALDTQYF. DNA of the CDR3: TGTGCCAGCAGCGCCTCGGGACTAGCCTTAGATACGCAGTATTTT.

The chain joins TRBV7-2 to TRBJ2-7; 11 bases are a match to TRBD2. V dropped 6 bases and J dropped 3; count of bases not matched to a gene: 4. The germline CDR1 and CDR2 sequences are SGHTA and FQGNSA. The CDR3 is made up of 14 amino acids. The CDR3 reads CASSHSGRGYEQYF. Written as DNA, the CDR3 is TGTGCCAGCAGTCATAGCGGGAGGGGCTACGAGCAGTACTTC.

This chain uses TRBV28 with TRBJ1-5, with D unclear. The germline CDR1 and CDR2 sequences are MDHEN and SYDVKM. Deletions cut 3 bases from V and 0 bases from J, with 12 bases between. This CDR3 region has 16 residues. The CDR3 DNA follows: TGTGCCAGCAGTTTCTCGGCGGACCCTAGCAATCAGCCCCAGCATTTT. Amino acids: CASSFSADPSNQPQHF.

The CDR3 loop is CSVALRNTIYF. CDR3 sequence (DNA): TGCAGCGTTGCCCTTCGTAACACCATATATTTT. The V call is TRBV29-1, the J call TRBJ1-3; no clear D gene. The V gene's germline CDR1 is SQVTM and CDR2 ANQGSEA. V shed 4 bases and J shed 7 bases, with 8 bases lying between them. The length of the CDR3 is 11 residues.

This clone showed up just once. The chain uses TRBV4-1 and TRBJ2-7; D possibly corresponds to TRBD2 (6 bases). The CDR3 has 15 amino acids. V gave up 4 bases and J gave up 1 base, with 14 bases separating them. Germline loops: CDR1 MGHRA, CDR2 YSYEKL. The CDR3 DNA reads TGCGCCAGCAGCCGATACACCGGGAGTTCCTACGAGCAGTACTTC. Translating it yields CASSRYTGSSYEQYF.

This chain joins TRBV7-8 and TRBJ2-2, with a weak D call TRBD1 (6 bases). The CDR3 is made up of 17 amino acids. Germline loops: CDR1 SGHVS, CDR2 FQNEAQ. V shed 1 base and J shed 4 bases, with 16 bases lying between them. The CDR3 reads CASSLGGRVASTGELFF. For the CDR3, the DNA is TGTGCCAGCAGCTTAGGGGGGCGTGTGGCCTCCACCGGGGAGCTGTTTTTT.

This clone was recorded only once. The CDR3 nucleotides read TGCGCCAGCAGTGAGGGGGACACAGATACGCAGTATTTT. Its translation: CASSEGDTDTQYF. The chain uses TRBV10-1 and TRBJ2-3; D gene uncertain. The length of the CDR3 is 13 residues. Germline values: CDR1 WNHNN, CDR2 SYGVQD (reference sequence). V lost 2 bases, J lost 2 bases, and 5 bases lay in between.

The CDR3 sequence is CASSKAVHYEQYF. The CDR3 coding sequence is TGTGCCAGCAGCAAAGCTGTCCACTACGAGCAGTACTTC. The rearrangement links TRBV21-1 to TRBJ2-5; TRBD2 is the table's D call and was not checked against the DNA. Near its end, the DNA agrees better with TRBJ2-7, so the J call may be wrong. TRBV21-1 is described as a pseudogene. The CDR3 runs to 13 residues.